This paragraph covers one T cell receptor beta chain sequence. Its antigen is undetermined. No patient had autoimmune disease or received systemic immunosuppression. The data were taken from a study of OX40 agonist ivuxolimab in advanced cancers. About the study: Across the patients, intravenous ivuxolimab was delivered every 2 weeks at 0.01 to 10 mg/kg.

TCRdb keeps only in-frame clones here, not all; method: immunoSEQ multiplex PCR. Counted here are approximately 38,000 clones, 82% occurring once; the ten biggest clones make up about 7.6%. Study-level results: In CD8+ T cells, expanded clones were on average more numerous than in CD4+.

This specimen consisted of CD4+ or CD8+ T cells sorted from blood, obtained in a trial of the OX40 agonist ivuxolimab. The TCR sequence derives from an adult with an advanced solid tumor such as melanoma, head and neck, liver or kidney cancer.

The CDR3 bases are TGTGCCAGCTCACCAGATCAGGGGTCACTCTCTGGAAACACCATATATTTT. Protein sequence: CASSPDQGSLSGNTIYF. The chain links TRBV18 to TRBJ1-3; maybe TRBD1 (6 bases). The CDR3 is made up of 17 amino acids. Deletions cut 2 bases from V and 0 bases from J, with 14 bases between. Germline CDR1 KGHSH, CDR2 LQKENI. Together with reference TRBV18 and TRBJ1-3, the CDR3 gives the full variable domain: NAGVMQNPRHLVRRRGQEARLRCSPMKGHSHVYWYRQLPEEGLKFMVYLQKENIIDESGMPKERFSAEFPKEGPSILRIQQVVRGDSAAYFCASSPDQGSLSGNTIYFGEGSWLTVV.